The 24 T cell receptor beta chains below were found in one sample sequenced in a study of blood T cell repertoires in COVID-19. TCRdb keeps only in-frame clones here, not all; method: immunoSEQ multiplex PCR. Of more than 300,000 clones in the sample, roughly 91% were seen once. The specimen sequenced was PBMCs or T cells enriched from blood (not recorded which). The receptors come from a woman between 18 and 30 years old who had recovered from COVID-19.

V gene TRBV5-1 combines with J gene TRBJ1-2; TRBD1 agrees at 8 bases. Germline V CDR1 and CDR2: SGHRS, YFSETQ. Trimming removed 3 bases from V and 7 bases from J; junction bases left unmatched: 5. The CDR3 totals 13 residues. The CDR3 DNA follows: TGCGCCAGCAGCTATGGACAGGGTCCTGGCTACACCTTC. Amino acid sequence: CASSYGQGPGYTF.

V and J are TRBV18 and TRBJ2-4; 7 nucleotides match TRBD1. This CDR3 has 16 residues. Per germline, CDR1 KGHSH and CDR2 LQKENI. The ends lost 4 bases at V and 0 bases at J; junction bases unmatched: 6. The CDR3 reads CASSQDRVLAKNIQYF. CDR3 in DNA: TGTGCCAGCTCACAAGACAGGGTTCTAGCCAAAAACATTCAGTACTTC.

This rearrangement joins TRBV6-6 to TRBJ1-6, with D maybe TRBD1 (5 bases). The CDR3 runs to 16 residues. Germline values: CDR1 MNHNY, CDR2 SVGAGI (reference sequence). V lost 6 bases to trimming and J lost 9 bases, with 21 bases between them. DNA of the CDR3: TGTGCCAGCAGCCGAAGCGCGGGGGGGAATGGTTCACCCCTCCACTTT. Amino acid sequence: CASSRSAGGNGSPLHF.

The chain combines TRBV2 with TRBJ2-5, with D maybe TRBD1 (5 bases). CDR3 length: 11 residues. V was trimmed by 7 bases and J by 3 bases, leaving 6 bases between them. Germline CDR1 is SNHLY and CDR2 is FYNNEI. CDR3 sequence (DNA): TGTGCCAGCACGACAGAAGAGACCCAGTACTTC. It specifies CASTTEETQYF.

This chain connects TRBV7-9 to TRBJ1-1; D not certain. CDR1 is SEHNR and CDR2 is FQNEAQ in the germline V gene (reference sequence). V dropped 0 bases and J dropped 4 bases, with 12 bases sitting between them. This CDR3 spans 15 amino acids. The CDR3 sequence is CASSLAWGEGTEAFF. The CDR3 DNA is TGTGCCAGCAGCTTAGCATGGGGAGAAGGCACTGAAGCTTTCTTT.

The CDR3 nucleotides are TGTGCCAGCAGCTTAGCTAGCGGGGGGGGTATGGAGACCCAGTACTTC. This encodes CASSLASGGGMETQYF. The genes are TRBV7-8 and TRBJ2-5; the match to TRBD2 covers 11 bases. Germline V gives CDR1 SGHVS, CDR2 FQNEAQ. After removal of 0 bases from V and 5 bases from J, the junction contained 5 bases not matched to a gene. This CDR3 region has 16 residues.

The chain is built from TRBV10-3 and TRBJ2-7; D possibly corresponds to TRBD1 (6 bases). This CDR3 is 15 amino acids long. Germline V gives CDR1 ENHRY, CDR2 SYGVKD. V shed 3 bases and J shed 0 bases, with 12 bases lying between them. The CDR3 nucleotides read TGTGCCATCAGTGACTCGGTGGACAGCTCCTACGAGCAGTACTTC. It specifies CAISDSVDSSYEQYF.

This rearrangement joins TRBV28 to TRBJ1-6, with D possibly matching TRBD1 (5 bases). The V end was cut by 1 base, the J end by 7 bases, with 11 bases between. This CDR3 spans 15 amino acids. Germline CDR1 MDHEN, CDR2 SYDVKM. CDR3 sequence: CASSLYPGLNSPLHF. CDR3 nucleotide sequence: TGTGCCAGCAGTTTATATCCAGGGTTGAATTCACCCCTCCACTTT.

This chain joins TRBV7-6 and TRBJ2-7, with 9 bases that match TRBD1. Germline CDR1 SGHVS, CDR2 FNYEAQ. CDR3 length: 14 amino acids. Unmatched junction bases numbered 3, after V lost 4 bases and J lost 2 bases. DNA of the CDR3: TGTGCCAGCAGCTCGGACAGGGGACCCTACGAGCAGTACTTC. Translated: CASSSDRGPYEQYF.

The V and J genes are TRBV4-1 and TRBJ1-1; unclear D gene. Germline V CDR1 and CDR2: MGHRA, YSYEKL. The CDR3 extends over 14 amino acids. Trimming pared 4 bases from V and 5 bases from J, leaving 14 bases between. The CDR3 region is CASSLGPRATEAFF. CDR3 in DNA: TGCGCCAGCAGCCTCGGCCCTAGAGCGACTGAAGCTTTCTTT.

A few counts support this clone. The V call is TRBV9, the J call TRBJ1-5; tentatively, D is TRBD1 (5 bases). The CDR3 runs 15 residues. Germline V CDR1 and CDR2: SGDLS, YYNGEE. The germline V and J ends were trimmed by 5 bases and 2 bases, with 14 bases remaining between them. The CDR3: CASSSGVGRNQPQHF. The CDR3 bases are TGTGCCAGCAGTTCGGGGGTAGGGCGCAATCAGCCCCAGCATTTT.

The rearrangement uses TRBV4-1 and TRBJ1-4, with D maybe TRBD1 (6 bases). Germline V gives CDR1 MGHRA, CDR2 YSYEKL. The CDR3 runs to 15 residues. The V end lost 0 bases, the J end lost 8 bases, and 13 bases lay between the germline ends. For the CDR3, the DNA is TGCGCCAGCAGCCAAGACAGGGGTCTGGTAGAAAAACTGTTTTTT. Translating it yields CASSQDRGLVEKLFF.

This rearrangement joins TRBV6-1 to TRBJ2-4; TRBD1 is a possible D gene (5 bases). Germline V gene data show CDR1 as MNHNS and CDR2 as SASEGT. The CDR3 is 14 residues long. Trimming took off 3 bases at V and 7 bases at J, with 13 bases between the two ends. The CDR3 sequence: CASSDIQGTNIQYF. CDR3 nucleotides: TGTGCCAGCAGTGATATTCAGGGTACGAACATTCAGTACTTC.

The J gene is TRBJ1-4, the V gene TRBV30; possibly TRBD1 for D (5 bases). The V gene's germline CDR1 is GTSNPN and CDR2 SVGIG (reference sequence). Trimming took off 0 bases at V and 7 bases at J, with 18 bases between the two ends. The CDR3 totals 16 residues. The CDR3 nucleotides read TGTGCCTGGAGTGTACAAGTTGGCCTGGGGGGTGAAAAACTGTTTTTT. The encoded protein is CAWSVQVGLGGEKLFF.

This chain links TRBV28 with TRBJ1-1, with D possibly TRBD1 on 5 matching bases. V was clipped by 3 bases and J by 4 bases, with 12 bases between them. The CDR3 extends over 14 amino acids. Germline V gene lookup returns CDR1 MDHEN and CDR2 SYDVKM. The CDR3 DNA follows: TGTGCCAGCAGTTTTTTCCAGGGCTTCACTGAAGCTTTCTTT. Protein: CASSFFQGFTEAFF.

The V and J genes are TRBV27 and TRBJ1-2; 10 nucleotides agree with TRBD1. In germline, CDR1 is MNHEY, CDR2 SMNVEV (reference sequence). Trimming at V came to 2 bases and at J to 3 bases, leaving 6 bases not matched to a gene. The CDR3 runs 16 residues. The CDR3 coding sequence is TGTGCCAGCAGTTTACTCCGACAGGGGGCTCACTATGGCTACACCTTC. Encoded protein: CASSLLRQGAHYGYTF.

The table lists this clone with a count of one. V usage is TRBV30 and J usage is TRBJ1-4; D remains ambiguous. The CDR3 has 10 amino acids. Trimming removed 1 base at V and 11 bases at J, with 5 bases between. Per the germline V gene, CDR1 is GTSNPN and CDR2 is SVGIG (reference sequence). Here the CDR3 reads CAWSGRKLFF. Here the CDR3 DNA reads TGTGCCTGGAGTGGCAGGAAACTGTTTTTT.

This chain joins TRBV2 and TRBJ1-5; the D is unclear. The V gene's germline CDR1 is SNHLY and CDR2 FYNNEI. The CDR3 length is 14 residues. V lost 7 bases and J lost 7, with 17 bases in between. CDR3 in amino acids: CASTRTSQGQPQHF. DNA of the CDR3: TGTGCCAGCACCAGGACTTCCCAAGGCCAGCCCCAGCATTTT.

The rearrangement links TRBV2 to TRBJ1-4; 9 bases line up with TRBD1. After removal of 6 bases from V and 7 bases from J, the junction contained 9 bases not matched to a gene. CDR1 and CDR2 (germline): SNHLY, FYNNEI. This CDR3 spans 15 amino acids. The CDR3 loop reads CASRLRDRAGEKLFF. The CDR3 nucleotides read TGTGCCAGCAGACTCCGGGACAGGGCTGGTGAAAAACTGTTTTTT.

The CDR3 bases are TGCGCCAGCAGAGGAGCGGGGGGCGTGGACGAGCAGTACTTC. This gives the protein CASRGAGGVDEQYF. The chain employs TRBV5-1 and TRBJ2-7; 9 positions match TRBD2. Germline V lookup: CDR1 SGHRS, CDR2 YFSETQ. With 5 bases clipped from V and 5 bases from J, the junction kept 8 bases outside the gene matches. The CDR3 consists of 14 residues. The full variable domain, with the rest looked up from reference TRBV5-1 and TRBJ2-7, is KAGVTQTPRYLIKTRGQQVTLSCSPISGHRSVSWYQQTPGQGLQFLFEYFSETQRNKGNFPGRFSGRQFSNSRSEMNVSTLELGDSALYLCASRGAGGVDEQYFGPGTRLTVT.

This clone was seen only once. The chain couples TRBV4-3 to TRBJ1-6, with D uncertain. The CDR3 contains 12 residues. The germline gives CDR1 LGHNA, CDR2 YSLEER. The germline V and J ends were trimmed by 4 bases and 10 bases, with 8 bases remaining between them. In DNA form, the CDR3 reads TGCGCCAGCAGCCGCGGCGGATCACCCCTCCACTTT. As protein: CASSRGGSPLHF.

V gene TRBV4-2 combines with J gene TRBJ2-7; no definite D call. CDR3 length: 14 amino acids. Trimming removed 3 bases from V and 2 bases from J, with 11 bases in between. Germline V lookup: CDR1 LGHNA, CDR2 YNFKEQ. CDR3 sequence: CASSQVTPTYEQYF. Written as DNA, the CDR3 is TGTGCCAGCAGCCAGGTGACACCTACCTACGAGCAGTACTTC.

This sequence joins TRBV5-4 and TRBJ2-2, with 10 bases aligning to TRBD2. This CDR3 spans 16 amino acids. From germline, CDR1 is SGHNT and CDR2 YYREEE (reference sequence). V lost 0 bases to trimming and J lost 7 bases; unmatched junction nucleotides: 6. Here the CDR3 reads CASSLVPSGGRGELFF. As DNA, the CDR3 is TGTGCCAGCAGCTTGGTTCCTAGCGGGGGCCGCGGGGAGCTGTTTTTT.

This chain uses TRBV13 with TRBJ2-1; TRBD1 agrees at 9 bases. This CDR3 spans 18 amino acids. Germline CDR1 is PRHDT and CDR2 is FYEKMQ (reference sequence). Trimming at V came to 5 bases and at J to 2 bases, leaving 13 bases not matched to a gene. The CDR3 reads CASSIIPRDRATYNEQFF. CDR3 nucleotide sequence: TGTGCCAGCAGCATAATCCCCCGGGACAGGGCAACCTACAATGAGCAGTTCTTC.